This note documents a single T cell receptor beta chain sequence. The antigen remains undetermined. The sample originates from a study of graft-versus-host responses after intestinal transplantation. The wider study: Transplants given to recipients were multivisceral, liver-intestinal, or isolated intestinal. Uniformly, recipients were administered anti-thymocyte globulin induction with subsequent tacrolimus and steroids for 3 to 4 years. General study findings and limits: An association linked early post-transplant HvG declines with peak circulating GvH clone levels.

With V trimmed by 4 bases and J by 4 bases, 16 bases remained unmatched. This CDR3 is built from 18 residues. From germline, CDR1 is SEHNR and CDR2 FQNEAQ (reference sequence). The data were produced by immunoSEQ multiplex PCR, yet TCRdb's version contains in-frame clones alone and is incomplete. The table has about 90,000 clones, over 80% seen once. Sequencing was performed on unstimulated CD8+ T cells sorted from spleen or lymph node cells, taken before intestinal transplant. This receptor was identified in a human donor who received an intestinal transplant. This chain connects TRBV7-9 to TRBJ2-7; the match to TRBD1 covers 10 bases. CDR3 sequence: CASSSQRTGTGDRYEQYF. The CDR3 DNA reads TGTGCCAGCAGCTCCCAAAGAACCGGGACAGGGGATCGGTACGAGCAGTACTTC.